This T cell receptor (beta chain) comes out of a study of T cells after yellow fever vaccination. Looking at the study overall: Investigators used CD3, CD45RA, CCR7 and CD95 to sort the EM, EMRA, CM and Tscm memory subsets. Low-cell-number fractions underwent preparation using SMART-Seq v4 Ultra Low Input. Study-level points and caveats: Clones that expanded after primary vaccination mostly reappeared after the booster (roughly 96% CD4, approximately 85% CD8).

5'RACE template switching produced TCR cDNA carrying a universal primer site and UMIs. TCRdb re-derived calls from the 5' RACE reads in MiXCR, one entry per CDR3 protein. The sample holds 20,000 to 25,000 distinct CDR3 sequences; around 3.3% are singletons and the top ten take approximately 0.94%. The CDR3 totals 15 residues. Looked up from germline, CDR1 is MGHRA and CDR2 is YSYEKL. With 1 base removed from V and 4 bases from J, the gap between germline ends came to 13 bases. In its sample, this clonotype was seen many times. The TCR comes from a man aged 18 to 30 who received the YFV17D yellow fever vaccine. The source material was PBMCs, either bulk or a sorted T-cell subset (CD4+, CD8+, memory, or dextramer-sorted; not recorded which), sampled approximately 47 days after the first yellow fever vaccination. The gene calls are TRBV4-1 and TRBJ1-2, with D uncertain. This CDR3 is CASSQAPGFSYGYTF. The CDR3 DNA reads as TGCGCCAGCAGCCAAGCCCCAGGTTTCAGCTATGGCTACACCTTC.